The clone carrying this TCR beta chain was counted only a few times. What it binds is unknown. Germline CDR1 reads ENHRY; CDR2 reads SYGVKD. V trimming: 10 bases; J trimming: 1 base; junction bases outside the gene matches: 11. This CDR3 comprises 15 residues. This sample was taken from a study of T cells after yellow fever vaccination. Findings and limits, study-wide: Few clonotypes appeared in both CD4 and CD8 compartments. Re-detected after boosting: most primary clones, 96% of CD4 and under 90% of CD8. When the response was secondary, it was weaker but reached its peak faster, day 5 versus 15.

MiXCR was run by TCRdb on the 5' RACE reads, yielding one entry per CDR3 protein. Of hundreds of thousands of distinct CDR3 sequences listed, 8.7% were seen once; the top ten hold over 15%. This sample comprised PBMCs, obtained on the day of the first yellow fever vaccination. This clonotype originated in a man aged 18 to 29 who received the YFV17D yellow fever vaccine. The genes are TRBV10-3 and TRBJ2-5, with 8 bases matching TRBD1. The chain's CDR3 is CATSIRTGFQETQYF. The CDR3 nucleotides are TGTGCCACGAGCATAAGGACAGGGTTCCAAGAGACCCAGTACTTC.